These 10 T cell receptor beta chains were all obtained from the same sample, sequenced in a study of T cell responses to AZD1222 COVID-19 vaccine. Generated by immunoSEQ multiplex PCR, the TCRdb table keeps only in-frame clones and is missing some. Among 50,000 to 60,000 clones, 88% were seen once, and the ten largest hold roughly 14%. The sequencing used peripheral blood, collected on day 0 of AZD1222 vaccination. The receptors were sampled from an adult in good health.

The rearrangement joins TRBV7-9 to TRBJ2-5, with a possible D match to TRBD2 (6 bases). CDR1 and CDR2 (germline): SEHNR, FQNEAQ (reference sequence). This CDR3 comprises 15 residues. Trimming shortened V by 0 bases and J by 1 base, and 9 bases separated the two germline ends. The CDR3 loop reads CASSLAEGPQETQYF. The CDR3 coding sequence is TGTGCCAGCAGCTTAGCGGAGGGGCCCCAAGAGACCCAGTACTTC.

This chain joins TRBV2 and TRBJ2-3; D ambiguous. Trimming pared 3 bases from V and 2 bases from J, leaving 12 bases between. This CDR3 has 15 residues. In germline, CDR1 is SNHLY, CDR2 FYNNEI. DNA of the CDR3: TGTGCCAGCAGTGACGTCATTCGGAACACAGATACGCAGTATTTT. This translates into CASSDVIRNTDTQYF.

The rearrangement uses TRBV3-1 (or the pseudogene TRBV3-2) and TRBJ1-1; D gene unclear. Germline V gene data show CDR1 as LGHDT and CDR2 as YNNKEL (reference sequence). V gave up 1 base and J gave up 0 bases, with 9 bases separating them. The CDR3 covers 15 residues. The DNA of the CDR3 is TGTGCCAGCAGCCAAGTTCGGCTGATGAACACTGAAGCTTTCTTT. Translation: CASSQVRLMNTEAFF.

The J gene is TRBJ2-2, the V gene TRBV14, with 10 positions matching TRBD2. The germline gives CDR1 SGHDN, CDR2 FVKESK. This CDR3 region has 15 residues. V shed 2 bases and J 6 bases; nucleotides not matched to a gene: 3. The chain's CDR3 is CASSQTSGIAGELFF. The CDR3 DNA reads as TGTGCCAGCAGCCAAACTAGCGGGATTGCCGGGGAGCTGTTTTTT.

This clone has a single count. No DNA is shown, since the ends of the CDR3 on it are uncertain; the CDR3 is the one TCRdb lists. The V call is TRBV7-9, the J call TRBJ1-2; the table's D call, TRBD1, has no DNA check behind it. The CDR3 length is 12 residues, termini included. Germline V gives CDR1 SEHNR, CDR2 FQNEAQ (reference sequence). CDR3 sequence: CASSSVGQGALF.

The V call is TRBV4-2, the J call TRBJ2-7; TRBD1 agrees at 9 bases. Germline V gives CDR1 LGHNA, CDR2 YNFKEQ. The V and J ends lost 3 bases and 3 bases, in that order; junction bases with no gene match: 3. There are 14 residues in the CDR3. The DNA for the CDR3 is TGTGCCAGCAGCCAGGGGACAGGGCGCTACGAGCAGTACTTC. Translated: CASSQGTGRYEQYF.

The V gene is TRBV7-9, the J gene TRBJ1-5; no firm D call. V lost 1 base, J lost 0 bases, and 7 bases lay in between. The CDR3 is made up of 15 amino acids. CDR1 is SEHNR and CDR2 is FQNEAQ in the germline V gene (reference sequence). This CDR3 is CASSLEGYSNQPQHF. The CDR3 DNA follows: TGTGCCAGCAGCTTAGAAGGTTATAGCAATCAGCCCCAGCATTTT.

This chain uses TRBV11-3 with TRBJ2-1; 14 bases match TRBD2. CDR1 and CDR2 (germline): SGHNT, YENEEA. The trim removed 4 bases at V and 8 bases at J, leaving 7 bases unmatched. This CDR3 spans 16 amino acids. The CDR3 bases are TGTGCCAGCAGCTCCCGGACTAGCGGGAGGATCGATGAGCAGTTCTTC. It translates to CASSSRTSGRIDEQFF.

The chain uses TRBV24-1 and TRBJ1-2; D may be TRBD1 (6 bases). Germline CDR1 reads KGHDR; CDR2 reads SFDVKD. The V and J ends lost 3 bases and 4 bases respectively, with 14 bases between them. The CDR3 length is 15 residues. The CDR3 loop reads CATSDETGLSYGYTF. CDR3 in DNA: TGTGCCACCAGTGATGAGACAGGTCTCAGCTATGGCTACACCTTC.

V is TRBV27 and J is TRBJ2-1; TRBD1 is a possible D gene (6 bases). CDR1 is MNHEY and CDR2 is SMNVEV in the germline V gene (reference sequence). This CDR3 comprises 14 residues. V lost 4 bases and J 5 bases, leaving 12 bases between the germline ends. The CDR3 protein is CASSSTTGNNEQFF. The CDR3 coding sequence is TGTGCCAGCAGTTCTACTACAGGGAACAATGAGCAGTTCTTC.